Following are 4 T cell receptor beta chains from one sample sequenced in a study of OX40 agonist ivuxolimab in advanced cancers. Only in-frame clones appear in the TCRdb table, and some are missing; sequencing was by immunoSEQ multiplex PCR. The top ten clones hold 2.8% of a sample with some 78,000 clones, 92% of them seen once. The material was CD4+ or CD8+ T cells sorted from blood, obtained in a trial of the OX40 agonist ivuxolimab. Receptors were obtained from an adult with an advanced solid tumor such as melanoma, head and neck, liver or kidney cancer.

The chain has TRBV9 and TRBJ2-1, with a possible D match to TRBD2 (6 bases). The V gene's germline CDR1 is SGDLS and CDR2 YYNGEE. The germline V and J ends were trimmed by 7 bases and 0 bases, with 14 bases remaining between them. The CDR3 has 15 amino acids. The CDR3 spells CASASGVSSYNEQFF. The CDR3 nucleotides are TGTGCCAGCGCGTCGGGGGTTAGCTCCTACAATGAGCAGTTCTTC.

The gene calls are TRBV6-1 and TRBJ1-1; 10 bases agree with TRBD1. V gave up 5 bases and J gave up 4 bases; unmatched junction bases: 7. Germline values: CDR1 MNHNS, CDR2 SASEGT. CDR3 size: 15 residues. The DNA of the CDR3 is TGTGCCAGCAGTCCACCCGGACAGGGGGGCACTGAAGCTTTCTTT. Residues: CASSPPGQGGTEAFF.

CDR3 region: CASSSQGSYEQYF. CDR3 coding DNA: TGTGCCAGCAGCTCCCAGGGCTCCTACGAGCAGTACTTC. The rearrangement links TRBV7-2 to TRBJ2-7, with D maybe TRBD1 (5 bases). The CDR3 runs 13 residues. CDR1 and CDR2 (germline): SGHTA, FQGNSA. V lost 4 bases and J lost 0, with 7 bases in between. Full variable domain (missing parts from reference TRBV7-2 and TRBJ2-7): GAGVSQSPSNKVTEKGKDVELRCDPISGHTALYWYRQSLGQGLEFLIYFQGNSAPDKSGLPSDRFSAERTGGSVSTLTIQRTQQEDSAVYLCASSSQGSYEQYFGPGTRLTVT.

This chain links TRBV19 with TRBJ2-2; no clear D. V lost 1 base, J lost 6 bases, and 3 bases lay in between. The CDR3 is made up of 12 amino acids. The germline V gene has CDR1 LNHDA and CDR2 SQIVND (reference sequence). The CDR3 sequence is CASSIVPGELFF. As DNA, the CDR3 is TGTGCCAGTAGTATAGTCCCCGGGGAGCTGTTTTTT. Full variable domain (rest looked up from reference TRBV19 and TRBJ2-2): DGGITQSPKYLFRKEGQNVTLSCEQNLNHDAMYWYRQDPGQGLRLIYYSQIVNDFQKGDIAEGYSVSREKKESFPLTVTSAQKNPTAFYLCASSIVPGELFFGEGSRLTVL.